This TCR beta chain was sequenced in a study of cytomegalovirus exposure and HLA in healthy donors. Study conclusions and caveats: Sequences of the TCR beta chain were said to predict the HLA-A and HLA-B alleles of most subjects accurately.

Germline V gene lookup returns CDR1 SEHNR and CDR2 FQNEAQ (reference sequence). There are 15 residues in the CDR3. Trimming took 0 bases from V and 4 from J; bases not matched to a gene: 2. Amplification used 60 Vbeta primers and 13 Jbeta primers. The repertoire was sequenced with immunoSEQ multiplex PCR; TCRdb's copy has only in-frame clones and lacks some. The sample lists 180,000 or so clones; 72% were seen once. Regarding this clone: Its antigen is as yet unknown.

The source material was PBMCs. The receptor was derived from a human donor in good health. The V gene is TRBV7-9, the J gene TRBJ2-3; TRBD1 agrees at 9 bases. CDR3 region: CASSLATGGPDTQYF. The CDR3 DNA follows: TGTGCCAGCAGCTTAGCGACAGGGGGACCAGATACGCAGTATTTT.